This passage covers 25 T cell receptor beta chains from one sample sequenced in a study of T cells in Graves' hyperthyroidism and ophthalmopathy. TCR beta CDR3 region amplification was performed from RNA transcripts. The HTBI set primed first-round TCR CDR3 RT-PCR. TCRdb itself ran the multiplex PCR reads through MiXCR, one entry per CDR3 protein. Among hundreds of thousands of distinct CDR3 sequences listed, 38% were seen once. The sequenced material came from blood. These receptors were collected from a man aged 18 to 29 with Graves' hyperthyroidism.

This chain uses TRBV15 with TRBJ2-5, with D unclear. The CDR3 extends over 11 amino acids. CDR1 and CDR2 from the germline V gene are LNHNV and YYDKDF (reference sequence). V was cut by 0 bases and J by 10 bases, with 6 bases left in between. The CDR3 loop reads CATSREASQYF. CDR3 DNA: TGTGCCACCAGCAGAGAAGCTAGCCAGTACTTC.

This clonotype was counted ten times or more. The chain has TRBV10-1 and TRBJ1-2; D gene uncertain. The CDR3 sequence is 15 residues long. V lost 3 bases, J lost 7 bases, and 18 bases lay in between. From germline, CDR1 is WNHNN and CDR2 SYGVQD (reference sequence). CDR3 amino acids: CASSDRADDWGGYTF. The CDR3 region has the DNA TGCGCCAGCAGTGATCGTGCGGACGATTGGGGTGGCTACACCTTC.

The CDR3 DNA reads TGTGCCAGCACCTTAGACAGGGGCGATCCTGAAGCTTTCTTT. Protein product: CASTLDRGDPEAFF. The genes are TRBV12-3 or TRBV12-4 and TRBJ1-1; 8 bases are a match to TRBD1. V shed 7 bases, J shed 6 bases, and the junction held 10 bases outside the gene matches. The CDR3 spans 14 residues.

Only a few counts were recorded for this clonotype. The chain couples TRBV20-1 to TRBJ1-1; D possibly corresponds to TRBD1 (5 bases). The V end was cut by 3 bases, the J end by 7 bases, with 15 bases between. The CDR3 is made up of 13 amino acids. The germline CDR1 and CDR2 sequences are DFQATT and SNEGSKA (reference sequence). In DNA, the CDR3 is TGCAGTGCTAGCCGGGACTGGCCATATGAAGCTTTCTTT. Its protein is CSASRDWPYEAFF.

This clonotype was recorded at least ten times. This sequence joins TRBV10-3 and TRBJ1-5; 10 bases agree with TRBD1. Germline CDR1 and CDR2: ENHRY and SYGVKD. V trimming: 2 bases; J trimming: 0 bases; junction bases outside the gene matches: 1. There are 16 residues in the CDR3. CDR3: CAISEGTGDSNQPQHF. The CDR3 coding sequence is TGTGCCATCAGTGAGGGGACAGGGGATAGCAATCAGCCCCAGCATTTT.

The V gene is TRBV29-1, the J gene TRBJ2-5; TRBD1 aligns across 8 bases. The CDR3 runs 14 residues. V was pared by 4 bases and J by 5 bases, with 9 bases of the junction left unmatched. Germline CDR1 reads SQVTM; CDR2 reads ANQGSEA. The CDR3 loop reads CSVGQGTGGETQYF. The CDR3, as DNA: TGCAGCGTTGGGCAGGGGACAGGCGGGGAGACCCAGTACTTC.

Ten or more counts support this clonotype. The J gene is TRBJ2-5, the V gene TRBV25-1; 8 nucleotides agree with TRBD2. Germline CDR1 and CDR2: MGHDK and SYGVNS. The V gene end was trimmed by 3 bases and the J gene end by 2 bases; junction bases not matched to a gene: 5. The CDR3 runs 15 residues. The CDR3 coding sequence is TGTGCCAGCAGTGATATAGCGGGATGGCAAGAGACCCAGTACTTC. Its protein is CASSDIAGWQETQYF.

Comments on this clonotype: This clone may be a read error of a much larger clone one base away. The chain has TRBV5-1 and TRBJ2-7; TRBD2 aligns across 10 bases. Germline CDR1 SGHRS, CDR2 YFSETQ. Unmatched junction bases numbered 9, after V lost 6 bases and J lost 3 bases. The CDR3 totals 15 residues. The CDR3 nucleotides are TGCGCCAGCAACCTGGACCCTAGCGGGAGCTACGAGCAGTACTTC. Translating it yields CASNLDPSGSYEQYF.

This rearrangement joins TRBV7-9 to TRBJ1-5; 7 bases fit TRBD1. This CDR3 has 15 residues. V shed 5 bases, J shed 3 bases, and the junction held 7 bases outside the gene matches. In germline, CDR1 is SEHNR, CDR2 FQNEAQ (reference sequence). This chain's CDR3 is CASSPDRLANQPQHF. Here the CDR3 DNA reads TGTGCCAGCAGCCCGGACAGGCTGGCCAATCAGCCCCAGCATTTT.

There are many counts of this clonotype. The chain couples TRBV7-9 to TRBJ1-1, with D hard to call. The CDR3 loop spans 13 amino acids. The germline V gene has CDR1 SEHNR and CDR2 FQNEAQ (reference sequence). V was clipped by 8 bases and J by 1 base, with 11 bases between them. The CDR3, as DNA: TGTGCCAGCGGTTCTGGAGCGAACACTGAAGCTTTCTTT. Amino acid sequence: CASGSGANTEAFF. The full variable domain, in which reference TRBV7-9 and TRBJ1-1 provide the parts outside the CDR3, is DTGVSQNPRHKITKRGQNVTFRCDPISEHNRLYWYRQTLGQGPEFLTYFQNEAQLEKSRLLSDRFSAERPKGSFSTLEIQRTEQGDSAMYLCASGSGANTEAFFGQGTRLTVV.

This chain connects TRBV12-3 or TRBV12-4 to TRBJ1-1, with a possible D match to TRBD1 (5 bases). This CDR3 spans 15 amino acids. V was shortened by 3 bases and J by 1 base, with 12 bases between the two germline ends. The CDR3 region has the DNA TGTGCCAGCAGTTTTAAGCGGGGGGGGAACACTGAAGCTTTCTTT. Translating gives CASSFKRGGNTEAFF.

The chain combines TRBV7-9 with TRBJ2-7; 8 bases are shared with TRBD2. The CDR3 extends over 16 amino acids. In germline, CDR1 is SEHNR, CDR2 FQNEAQ (reference sequence). With V trimmed by 5 bases and J by 2 bases, 11 bases remained unmatched. Here the CDR3 reads CASSAVAGTSAYEQYF. Here the CDR3 DNA reads TGTGCCAGCAGCGCCGTAGCGGGAACCTCAGCCTACGAGCAGTACTTC.

This clonotype has at least ten counts. The V gene is TRBV15, the J gene TRBJ1-1; D perhaps matches TRBD1 (5 bases). CDR3 length: 14 amino acids. Per the germline V gene, CDR1 is LNHNV and CDR2 is YYDKDF (reference sequence). V was clipped by 5 bases and J by 7 bases, with 17 bases between them. CDR3 DNA: TGTGCCACCAGCTCCTTCCAGGGTCCGGGTGAAGCTTTCTTT. Translated, it gives CATSSFQGPGEAFF.

This clonotype was counted ten times or more. The CDR3 region is CSVSTGSTYEQYF. CDR3 nucleotides: TGCAGCGTCTCCACAGGGTCCACTTACGAGCAGTACTTC. This chain joins TRBV29-1 and TRBJ2-7; D is possibly TRBD1 (6 bases). V lost 6 bases, J lost 4 bases, and 16 bases lay in between. There are 13 residues in the CDR3. In germline, CDR1 is SQVTM, CDR2 ANQGSEA.

This clonotype was counted at least ten times. This sequence joins TRBV7-9 and TRBJ2-7; D is perhaps TRBD1 or TRBD2 (5 bases each). V was clipped by 5 bases and J by 3 bases, with 14 bases between them. The CDR3 has 14 amino acids. Germline V gene lookup returns CDR1 SEHNR and CDR2 FQNEAQ (reference sequence). Written as DNA, the CDR3 is TGTGCCAGCAGCACACCGGGACGGAACTACGAGCAGTACTTC. Protein: CASSTPGRNYEQYF.

This clonotype was observed many times. This chain joins TRBV10-3 and TRBJ2-7, with D possibly TRBD2 on 6 matching bases. From germline, CDR1 is ENHRY and CDR2 SYGVKD. This CDR3 contains 17 residues. Deletions cut 2 bases from V and 4 bases from J, with 21 bases between. The CDR3 is CAISEPKRGGISYEQYF. The CDR3 nucleotides read TGTGCCATCAGTGAGCCGAAACGCGGCGGGATTAGTTACGAGCAGTACTTC.

The V call is TRBV5-1, the J call TRBJ2-2; D call uncertain. CDR1 is SGHRS, CDR2 YFSETQ, per germline. Trimming removed 0 bases from V and 7 bases from J, with 10 bases in between. The CDR3 has 14 amino acids. The CDR3: CASSLDLGYGELFF. The CDR3 coding sequence is TGCGCCAGCAGCTTGGACCTGGGTTACGGGGAGCTGTTTTTT.

The chain links TRBV7-2 to TRBJ1-1; no clear D gene. Germline CDR1 and CDR2: SGHTA and FQGNSA. Trimming shortened V by 4 bases and J by 8 bases, and 17 bases separated the two germline ends. This CDR3 is 14 amino acids long. DNA for the CDR3: TGTGCCAGCAGCTCCCACCATTACTGGCCCGAAGCTTTCTTT. Protein sequence: CASSSHHYWPEAFF.

As regards this clonotype: One end of the junction is discordant with germline, which a read error may explain. The rearrangement uses TRBV7-9 and TRBJ2-5; D gene unclear. The CDR3 runs 13 residues. Germline lookup yields CDR1 SEHNR and CDR2 FQNEAQ (reference sequence). CDR3 in amino acids: CANSPSPQETQYF. The CDR3 DNA follows: TGTGCCAACAGCCCCTCGCCCCAAGAGACCCAGTACTTC.

The chain combines TRBV9 with TRBJ2-7; the D gene is possibly TRBD2 (5 bases). Germline-derived CDR1 and CDR2 are SGDLS and YYNGEE. V lost 0 bases and J lost 7, with 17 bases in between. This CDR3 is built from 15 residues. CDR3 DNA: TGTGCCAGCAGCGTAGGAGAGCGGAACACCGGGGAGCAGTACTTC. Its protein is CASSVGERNTGEQYF.

This clonotype was seen a handful of times. The chain combines TRBV6-5 with TRBJ1-2; D unclear. This CDR3 contains 15 residues. Germline V gene sequence: CDR1 MNHEY, CDR2 SVGAGI. Trimming removed 2 bases from V and 2 bases from J, with 12 bases in between. CDR3 amino acids: CASSYGSAGNYGYTF. The CDR3 bases are TGTGCCAGCAGTTACGGGTCGGCAGGAAACTATGGCTACACCTTC.

The gene calls are TRBV6-1 and TRBJ1-5; no firm D call. In germline, CDR1 is MNHNS, CDR2 SASEGT. The CDR3 is 15 residues long. Trimming removed 6 bases from V and 0 bases from J, with 12 bases in between. The DNA for the CDR3 is TGTGCCAGCAGGGACGGTTATTATAGCAATCAGCCCCAGCATTTT. This sequence encodes CASRDGYYSNQPQHF.

The chain couples TRBV6-2 or TRBV6-3 to TRBJ2-5; D may be TRBD2 (6 bases). The CDR3 has 14 residues. V was clipped by 5 bases and J by 5 bases, with 15 bases between them. The germline V gene encodes CDR1 MNHEY and CDR2 SVGEGT. The CDR3 sequence: CASSLSGRTETQYF. Written as DNA, the CDR3 is TGTGCCAGCAGTCTCAGTGGGAGGACGGAGACCCAGTACTTC.

This sequence joins TRBV28 and TRBJ2-7, with 11 bases identical to TRBD2. This CDR3 has 15 residues. V shed 6 bases, J shed 3 bases, and the junction held 7 bases outside the gene matches. Per the germline V gene, CDR1 is MDHEN and CDR2 is SYDVKM. In nucleotides, the CDR3 is TGTGCCAGCAGCGGGACTAGCGGAGGACTCTACGAGCAGTACTTC. Its protein is CASSGTSGGLYEQYF.

V and J are TRBV5-1 and TRBJ2-2; no firm D call. The V end lost 1 base, the J end lost 2 bases, and 12 bases lay between the germline ends. Per the germline V gene, CDR1 is SGHRS and CDR2 is YFSETQ. The CDR3 spans 16 residues. This chain's CDR3 is CASSLSLSGNTGELFF. The CDR3 DNA follows: TGCGCCAGCAGCTTGTCCTTATCGGGTAACACCGGGGAGCTGTTTTTT.